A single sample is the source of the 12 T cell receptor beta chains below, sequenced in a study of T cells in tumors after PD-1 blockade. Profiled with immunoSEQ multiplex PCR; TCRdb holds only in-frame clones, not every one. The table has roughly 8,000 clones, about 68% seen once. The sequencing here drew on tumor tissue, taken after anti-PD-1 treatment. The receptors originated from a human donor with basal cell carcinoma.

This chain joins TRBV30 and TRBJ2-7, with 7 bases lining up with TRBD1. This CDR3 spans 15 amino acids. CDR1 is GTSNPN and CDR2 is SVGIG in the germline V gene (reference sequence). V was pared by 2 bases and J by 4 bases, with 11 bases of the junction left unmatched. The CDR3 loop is CAWSLPTGKGYEQYF. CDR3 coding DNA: TGTGCCTGGAGTTTACCGACAGGGAAGGGATACGAGCAGTACTTC. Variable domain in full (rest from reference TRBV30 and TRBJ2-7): SQTIHQWPATLVQPVGSPLSLECTVEGTSNPNLYWYRQAAGRGLQLLFYSVGIGQISSEVPQNLSASRPQDRQFILSSKKLLLSDSGFYLCAWSLPTGKGYEQYFGPGTRLTVT.

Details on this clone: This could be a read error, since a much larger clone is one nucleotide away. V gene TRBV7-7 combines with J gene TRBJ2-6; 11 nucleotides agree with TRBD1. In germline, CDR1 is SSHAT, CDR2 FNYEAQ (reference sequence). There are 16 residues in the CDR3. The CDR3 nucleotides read TGTGCTAGCGGGGGACAGGGGGGCGCTGGGGCCAACGTCCTGACTTTC. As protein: CASGGQGGAGANVLTF.

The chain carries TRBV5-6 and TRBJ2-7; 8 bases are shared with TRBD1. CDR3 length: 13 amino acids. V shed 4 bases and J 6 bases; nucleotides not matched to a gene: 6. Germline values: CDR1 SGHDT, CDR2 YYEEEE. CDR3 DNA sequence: TGTGCCAGCAGCCCGGACAGGGTTTCCGAGCAGTACTTC. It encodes CASSPDRVSEQYF.

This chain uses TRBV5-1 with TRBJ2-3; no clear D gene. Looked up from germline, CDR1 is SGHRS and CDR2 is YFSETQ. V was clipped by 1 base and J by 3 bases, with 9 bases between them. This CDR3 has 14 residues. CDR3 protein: CASSLSSPTDTQYF. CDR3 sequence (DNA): TGCGCCAGCAGCTTGTCGAGCCCAACAGATACGCAGTATTTT.

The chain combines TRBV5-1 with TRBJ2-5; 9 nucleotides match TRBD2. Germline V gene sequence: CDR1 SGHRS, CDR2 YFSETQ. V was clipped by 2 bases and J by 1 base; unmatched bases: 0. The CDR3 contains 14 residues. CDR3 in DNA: TGCGCCAGCAGCTTAGCGGGGGGCCAAGAGACCCAGTACTTC. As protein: CASSLAGGQETQYF.

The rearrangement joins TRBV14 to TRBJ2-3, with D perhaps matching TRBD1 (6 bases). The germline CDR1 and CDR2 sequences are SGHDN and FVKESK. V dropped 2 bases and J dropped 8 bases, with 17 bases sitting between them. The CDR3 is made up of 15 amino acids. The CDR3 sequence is CASSQTRGQQGTQYF. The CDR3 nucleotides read TGTGCCAGCAGCCAAACCCGGGGCCAACAGGGTACGCAGTATTTT. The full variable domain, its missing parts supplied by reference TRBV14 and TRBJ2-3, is EAGVTQFPSHSVIEKGQTVTLRCDPISGHDNLYWYRRVMGKEIKFLLHFVKESKQDESGMPNNRFLAERTGGTYSTLKVQPAELEDSGVYFCASSQTRGQQGTQYFGPGTRLTVL.

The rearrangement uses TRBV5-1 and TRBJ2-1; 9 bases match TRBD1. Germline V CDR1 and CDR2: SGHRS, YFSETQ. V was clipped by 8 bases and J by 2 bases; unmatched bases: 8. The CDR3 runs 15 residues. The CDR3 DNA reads TGCGCCAGTCTGAAGACAGGGGGTGCCTACAATGAGCAGTTCTTC. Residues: CASLKTGGAYNEQFF.

CDR3 nucleotide sequence: TGTGCCAGCAGCCTAGGGACAGGGGGCTCCTACGAGCAGTACTTC. Translated: CASSLGTGGSYEQYF. This chain links TRBV5-6 with TRBJ2-7; 11 bases map to TRBD1. CDR1 and CDR2 from the germline V gene are SGHDT and YYEEEE. The CDR3 loop spans 15 amino acids. V was pared by 4 bases and J by 0 bases, with 3 bases of the junction left unmatched.

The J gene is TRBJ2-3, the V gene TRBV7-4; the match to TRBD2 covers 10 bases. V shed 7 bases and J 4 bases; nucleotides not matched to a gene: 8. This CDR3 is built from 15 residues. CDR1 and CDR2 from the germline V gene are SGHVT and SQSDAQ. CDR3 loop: CASNLGLADADTQYF. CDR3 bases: TGTGCCAGCAACCTAGGACTAGCGGATGCAGATACGCAGTATTTT.

For the CDR3, the DNA is TGCGCCAGCGGACCTCGGACAGGGGGGACCGGGGAGCTGTTTTTT. Its protein is CASGPRTGGTGELFF. The chain links TRBV5-1 to TRBJ2-2; TRBD1 aligns across 10 bases. V trimming: 7 bases; J trimming: 5 bases; junction bases outside the gene matches: 8. Germline values: CDR1 SGHRS, CDR2 YFSETQ. CDR3 size: 15 residues. The variable domain in full, with the rest retrieved from reference TRBV5-1 and TRBJ2-2, is KAGVTQTPRYLIKTRGQQVTLSCSPISGHRSVSWYQQTPGQGLQFLFEYFSETQRNKGNFPGRFSGRQFSNSRSEMNVSTLELGDSALYLCASGPRTGGTGELFFGEGSRLTVL.

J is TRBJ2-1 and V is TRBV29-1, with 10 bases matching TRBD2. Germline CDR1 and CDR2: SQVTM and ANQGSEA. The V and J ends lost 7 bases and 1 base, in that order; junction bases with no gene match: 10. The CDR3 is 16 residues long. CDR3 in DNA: TGCAGCGCCGATATAGCGGGGGGCCTATCCTACAATGAGCAGTTCTTC. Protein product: CSADIAGGLSYNEQFF.

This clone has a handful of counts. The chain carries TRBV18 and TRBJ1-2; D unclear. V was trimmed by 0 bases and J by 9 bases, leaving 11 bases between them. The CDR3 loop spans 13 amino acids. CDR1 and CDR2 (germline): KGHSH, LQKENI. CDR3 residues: CASSPPDSGRYTF. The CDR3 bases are TGTGCCAGCTCACCACCGGATTCGGGTCGCTACACCTTC. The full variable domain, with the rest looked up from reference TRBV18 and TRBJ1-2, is NAGVMQNPRHLVRRRGQEARLRCSPMKGHSHVYWYRQLPEEGLKFMVYLQKENIIDESGMPKERFSAEFPKEGPSILRIQQVVRGDSAAYFCASSPPDSGRYTFGSGTRLTVV.